The 16 T cell receptor beta chains given below trace back to one sample, sequenced in a study of cytomegalovirus exposure and HLA in healthy donors. The data were produced by immunoSEQ multiplex PCR, yet TCRdb's version contains in-frame clones alone and is incomplete. This sample has 250,000 to 400,000 clones, with nearly 90% found just once. Sequencing used PBMCs. These receptors were obtained from a man aged 30 to 39 in good health and CMV-seronegative.

This chain uses TRBV7-2 with TRBJ1-3; 8 bases are a match to TRBD1. Trimming removed 4 bases from V and 7 bases from J; junction bases left unmatched: 9. Germline CDR1 is SGHTA and CDR2 is FQGNSA. The CDR3 loop spans 15 amino acids. In DNA form, the CDR3 reads TGTGCCAGCAGCTCGCCAGGGGGCAGGGGGAACACCATATATTTT. Protein: CASSSPGGRGNTIYF.

This chain links TRBV4-2 with TRBJ2-7; D is possibly TRBD2 (5 bases). The V end lost 1 base, the J end lost 1 base, and 11 bases lay between the germline ends. Germline assignment: CDR1 LGHNA and CDR2 YNFKEQ. This CDR3 has 15 residues. The CDR3 is CASSQGGPGSYEQYF. The CDR3 region has the DNA TGTGCCAGCAGCCAAGGCGGGCCGGGTTCCTACGAGCAGTACTTC.

This chain connects TRBV18 to TRBJ2-7, with TRBD1 matching 9 bases. The CDR3 has 12 residues. The V segment lost 0 bases and the J segment 10 bases; nucleotides outside the gene matches: 1. Germline CDR1 reads KGHSH; CDR2 reads LQKENI. CDR3 sequence (DNA): TGTGCCAGCTCACCACCGGGACAGGGACAGTACTTC. Its translation: CASSPPGQGQYF.

The rearrangement joins TRBV6-1 to TRBJ1-4; no clear D. CDR3 length: 15 amino acids. Trimming cost V 10 bases and J 0 bases, with 15 bases left between them. Germline V gene sequence: CDR1 MNHNS, CDR2 SASEGT. The CDR3 DNA sequence: TGTGCCACTTCCAGACAACAAGCAACTAATGAAAAACTGTTTTTT. This gives the protein CATSRQQATNEKLFF.

The J gene is TRBJ1-2, the V gene TRBV18, with no clear D. Germline-derived CDR1 and CDR2 are KGHSH and LQKENI. The CDR3 runs to 13 residues. Trimming removed 2 bases at V and 1 base at J, with 5 bases between. The CDR3 loop is CASSPTDNYGYTF. Written as DNA, the CDR3 is TGTGCCAGCTCACCAACAGATAACTATGGCTACACCTTC.

This chain joins TRBV19 and TRBJ2-2; D ambiguous. Germline CDR1 LNHDA, CDR2 SQIVND (reference sequence). The CDR3 sequence is 15 residues long. The ends were cut back, 3 bases at V and 3 bases at J, with 11 bases in the middle. Here the CDR3 DNA reads TGTGCCAGTAGTATTACCCCAGTGTACACCGGGGAGCTGTTTTTT. Protein sequence: CASSITPVYTGELFF.

V usage is TRBV7-2 and J usage is TRBJ2-7, with D perhaps matching TRBD2 (5 bases). The CDR3 loop spans 13 amino acids. V gave up 5 bases and J gave up 6 bases, with 14 bases separating them. Germline V gene sequence: CDR1 SGHTA, CDR2 FQGNSA. In DNA, the CDR3 is TGTGCCAGCAGCATAGACTACCCCCCCGAGCAGTACTTC. It specifies CASSIDYPPEQYF.

V gene TRBV11-2 combines with J gene TRBJ1-6; 7 bases agree with TRBD1. This CDR3 is built from 17 residues. Germline lookup yields CDR1 SGHAT and CDR2 FQNNGV. The V and J ends lost 4 bases and 0 bases, in that order; junction bases with no gene match: 6. The CDR3 DNA is TGTGCCAGCAGCTCGGCAGGGGGGAGCTCCTATAATTCACCCCTCCACTTT. Protein sequence: CASSSAGGSSYNSPLHF.

J is TRBJ2-1 and V is TRBV6-4; 8 bases map to TRBD1. The CDR3 is 16 amino acids. Unmatched junction bases numbered 13, after V lost 3 bases and J lost 9 bases. The germline V gene has CDR1 MRHNA and CDR2 SNTAGT. CDR3 amino acids: CASSDPGNRGSGEQFF. The CDR3 DNA follows: TGTGCCAGCAGTGATCCCGGGAACAGGGGGAGTGGTGAGCAGTTCTTC.

The chain uses TRBV7-9 and TRBJ1-1; D is uncertain. Per germline, CDR1 SEHNR and CDR2 FQNEAQ (reference sequence). V lost 6 bases and J lost 1, with 12 bases in between. This CDR3 is 14 amino acids long. CDR3 region: CASRLSTQNTEAFF. In DNA form, the CDR3 reads TGTGCCAGCAGGTTATCCACACAGAACACTGAAGCTTTCTTT.

The CDR3 coding sequence is TGCGCCAGCAGCTGGGAAGACAGCTACGAGCAGTACTTC. Translated, it gives CASSWEDSYEQYF. J is TRBJ2-7 and V is TRBV5-1, with D tentatively TRBD1 (5 bases). Per germline, CDR1 SGHRS and CDR2 YFSETQ. V lost 3 bases, J lost 3 bases, and 10 bases lay in between. CDR3 size: 13 residues. Full variable domain (remainder filled in from reference TRBV5-1 and TRBJ2-7): KAGVTQTPRYLIKTRGQQVTLSCSPISGHRSVSWYQQTPGQGLQFLFEYFSETQRNKGNFPGRFSGRQFSNSRSEMNVSTLELGDSALYLCASSWEDSYEQYFGPGTRLTVT.

J is TRBJ1-1 and V is TRBV5-1, with TRBD1 matching 7 bases. CDR1 is SGHRS, CDR2 YFSETQ, per germline. V lost 1 base, J lost 6 bases, and 3 bases stayed unmatched. The CDR3 length is 13 residues. The CDR3 sequence: CASSLLGTAEAFF. CDR3 DNA: TGCGCCAGCAGCTTGCTTGGGACAGCTGAAGCTTTCTTT.

The V gene is TRBV6-5, the J gene TRBJ1-2, with TRBD1 matching over 7 bases. The V gene end was trimmed by 7 bases and the J gene end by 8 bases; junction bases not matched to a gene: 13. Germline V gives CDR1 MNHEY, CDR2 SVGAGI. CDR3 length equals 14 residues. This CDR3 reads CASKDGQALGGYTF. The CDR3 coding sequence is TGTGCCAGCAAAGACGGACAGGCCCTAGGGGGCTACACCTTC.

The CDR3 bases are TGTGCCAGCAGCCCTGGCGGCGGGGGCACAGATACGCAGTATTTT. Translated: CASSPGGGGTDTQYF. J is TRBJ2-3 and V is TRBV5-8; a possible D gene is TRBD2 (6 bases). This CDR3 region has 15 residues. V was pared by 4 bases and J by 1 base, with 13 bases between. Germline V lookup: CDR1 SGHTS, CDR2 YDEGEE.

The rearrangement links TRBV7-2 to TRBJ2-5; TRBD2 matches at 12 bases. This CDR3 has 18 residues. Trimming took 2 bases from V and 2 from J; bases not matched to a gene: 9. The V gene's germline CDR1 is SGHTA and CDR2 FQGNSA. CDR3: CASSLRRLAGGRQETQYF. DNA of the CDR3: TGTGCCAGCAGCTTAAGGCGTCTAGCGGGGGGGCGGCAAGAGACCCAGTACTTC.

The rearrangement links TRBV7-8 to TRBJ2-6, with D possibly being TRBD1 (5 bases). Looked up from germline, CDR1 is SGHVS and CDR2 is FQNEAQ. The CDR3 covers 18 residues. V lost 6 bases and J lost 1, with 19 bases in between. The CDR3 loop is CASSPRLISGSGANVLTF. As DNA, the CDR3 is TGTGCCAGCAGTCCAAGACTGATCTCAGGGTCTGGGGCCAACGTCCTGACTTTC. Full variable domain (missing parts from reference TRBV7-8 and TRBJ2-6): GAGVSQSPRYKVAKRGQDVALRCDPISGHVSLFWYQQALGQGPEFLTYFQNEAQLDKSGLPSDRFFAERPEGSVSTLKIQRTQQEDSAVYLCASSPRLISGSGANVLTFGAGSRLTVL.